The 25 T cell receptor beta chains below all came from one sample that was sequenced in a study of blood T cell repertoires in COVID-19. The method was immunoSEQ multiplex PCR; TCRdb's version includes in-frame clones alone and lacks a portion of them. The sample carries approximately 100,000 clones, roughly 92% recorded once. Sequenced sample: peripheral blood. These receptors all stem from a man between 65 and 79 years old with acute or convalescent COVID-19.

This clone has more than one count but fewer than ten. V is TRBV19 and J is TRBJ1-5; D unresolved. Between the trimmed V and J ends, which lost 5 bases and 0 bases, there was a span of 8 bases. The CDR3 is 14 residues long. CDR1 LNHDA and CDR2 SQIVND come from the germline V gene (reference sequence). CDR3: CASSPVGSNQPQHF. The CDR3 DNA follows: TGTGCCAGTAGTCCGGTCGGTAGCAATCAGCCCCAGCATTTT.

The V call is TRBV5-1, the J call TRBJ2-7, with D maybe TRBD2 (5 bases). Germline values: CDR1 SGHRS, CDR2 YFSETQ. This CDR3 comprises 13 residues. The V and J ends lost 1 base and 8 bases respectively, with 13 bases between them. In DNA form, the CDR3 reads TGCGCCAGCAGCTTGTTTAGCGCCGGTAAGCAGTACTTC. Amino acid sequence: CASSLFSAGKQYF.

The rearrangement uses TRBV28 and TRBJ2-1; possible D gene TRBD2, 5 bases. Looked up from germline, CDR1 is MDHEN and CDR2 is SYDVKM. Trimming took off 7 bases at V and 0 bases at J, with 16 bases between the two ends. The CDR3 covers 16 residues. In DNA form, the CDR3 reads TGTGCCAGCACCCTAGGTCGGGGTTACTCCTACAATGAGCAGTTCTTC. This sequence encodes CASTLGRGYSYNEQFF.

This clone was observed once. This chain links TRBV7-9 with TRBJ2-7; 10 bases are shared with TRBD1. The germline V gene has CDR1 SEHNR and CDR2 FQNEAQ (reference sequence). There are 14 residues in the CDR3. V trimming: 5 bases; J trimming: 5 bases; junction bases outside the gene matches: 6. DNA for the CDR3: TGTGCCAGCAGCCCCGGACAGGGGGATAACGAGCAGTACTTC. This codes for CASSPGQGDNEQYF.

The V gene is TRBV5-4, the J gene TRBJ2-3; maybe TRBD2 (6 bases). V was trimmed by 5 bases and J by 4 bases, leaving 20 bases between them. The CDR3 runs 16 residues. Germline V gives CDR1 SGHNT, CDR2 YYREEE (reference sequence). The CDR3 here is CASRIGYGSHADTQYF. The CDR3 DNA is TGTGCCAGCAGAATTGGGTACGGGAGTCATGCAGATACGCAGTATTTT.

J is TRBJ1-6 and V is TRBV11-3; 7 nucleotides line up with TRBD1. The CDR3 runs 14 residues. Unmatched junction bases numbered 3, after V lost 5 bases and J lost 5 bases. CDR1 SGHNT and CDR2 YENEEA come from the germline V gene. The CDR3 DNA reads TGTGCCAGCAGCCAGGGACAGAATAATTCACCCCTCCACTTT. Its translation is CASSQGQNNSPLHF.

The sample holds a few counts of this clone. The rearrangement joins TRBV9 to TRBJ1-3; 7 bases map to TRBD1. The length of the CDR3 is 16 residues. J gave up 1 base and V 0 bases, and 4 bases lay outside the gene matches. Germline V gene lookup returns CDR1 SGDLS and CDR2 YYNGEE. The DNA of the CDR3 is TGTGCCAGCAGCGTAGCAACAGGGGAATCTGGAAACACCATATATTTT. Translated, it gives CASSVATGESGNTIYF.

The rearrangement joins TRBV12-3 or TRBV12-4 to TRBJ1-1; TRBD1 aligns across 8 bases. The CDR3 totals 12 residues. The V segment lost 7 bases and the J segment 10 bases; nucleotides outside the gene matches: 8. CDR3 residues: CASTRIGTGAFF. CDR3 bases: TGTGCCAGCACCCGAATCGGGACAGGAGCTTTCTTT.

The CDR3 here is CASRRSLAGREGANVLTF. As DNA, the CDR3 is TGTGCCAGTAGGCGGTCGTTGGCAGGGCGTGAGGGGGCCAACGTCCTGACTTTC. The gene calls are TRBV19 and TRBJ2-6; a possible D gene is TRBD1 (5 bases). The length of the CDR3 is 18 residues. Germline V gives CDR1 LNHDA, CDR2 SQIVND (reference sequence). The ends were cut back, 6 bases at V and 4 bases at J, with 22 bases in the middle. The full variable domain, rest sourced from reference TRBV19 and TRBJ2-6, is DGGITQSPKYLFRKEGQNVTLSCEQNLNHDAMYWYRQDPGQGLRLIYYSQIVNDFQKGDIAEGYSVSREKKESFPLTVTSAQKNPTAFYLCASRRSLAGREGANVLTFGAGSRLTVL.

The J gene is TRBJ1-5, the V gene TRBV10-3; D gene unclear. CDR1 and CDR2 (germline): ENHRY, SYGVKD. V was cut by 9 bases and J by 4 bases, with 10 bases left in between. The CDR3 spans 12 residues. This CDR3 is CAISRSNQPQHF. DNA of the CDR3: TGTGCCATAAGCCGGTCGAATCAGCCCCAGCATTTT.

The chain couples TRBV4-1 to TRBJ1-6, with a tentative D call TRBD1 (5 bases). V lost 0 bases to trimming and J lost 9 bases, with 12 bases between them. Germline V lookup: CDR1 MGHRA, CDR2 YSYEKL. CDR3 length: 15 residues. The DNA of the CDR3 is TGCGCCAGCAGCCAAGAAAGGGGTATGGGTTCACCCCTCCACTTT. Protein: CASSQERGMGSPLHF.

The rearrangement links TRBV7-9 to TRBJ1-2; possibly TRBD1 for D (6 bases). V dropped 3 bases and J dropped 6 bases, with 14 bases sitting between them. Germline V gives CDR1 SEHNR, CDR2 FQNEAQ (reference sequence). CDR3 length: 14 amino acids. CDR3 protein: CASSLANRVNGYTF. The CDR3 DNA reads as TGTGCCAGCAGCTTGGCTAACAGGGTAAATGGCTACACCTTC.

This chain uses TRBV12-3 or TRBV12-4 with TRBJ2-5; 10 positions match TRBD2. With V trimmed by 5 bases and J by 5 bases, 2 bases remained unmatched. CDR3 length: 13 residues. In nucleotides, the CDR3 is TGTGCCAGCAGTATACTAGCGGGGGAGACCCAGTACTTC. The encoded protein is CASSILAGETQYF.

The V call is TRBV5-1, the J call TRBJ2-2; D gene ambiguous. This CDR3 contains 16 residues. Trimming took 0 bases from V and 4 from J, leaving 13 bases between them. CDR1 and CDR2 (germline): SGHRS, YFSETQ. CDR3 residues: CASSLARNPPTGELFF. For the CDR3, the DNA is TGCGCCAGCAGCTTGGCGCGGAATCCTCCCACCGGGGAGCTGTTTTTT.

The chain is built from TRBV15 and TRBJ2-7; 9 nucleotides match TRBD1. This CDR3 is 15 amino acids long. The germline CDR1 and CDR2 sequences are LNHNV and YYDKDF (reference sequence). V shed 0 bases, J shed 7 bases, and the junction held 7 bases outside the gene matches. The CDR3 loop reads CATSRDGQGPGEQYF. CDR3 nucleotide sequence: TGTGCCACCAGCAGAGATGGACAGGGGCCGGGGGAGCAGTACTTC.

The J gene is TRBJ1-2, the V gene TRBV12-3 or TRBV12-4; TRBD1 might be the D (5 bases). V was clipped by 3 bases and J by 5 bases, with 10 bases between them. This CDR3 contains 13 residues. The DNA for the CDR3 is TGTGCCAGCAGTTTGGAGACAGCTTATGGCTACACCTTC. The encoded protein is CASSLETAYGYTF.

This rearrangement joins TRBV10-3 to TRBJ1-6, with no clear D. The CDR3 consists of 16 residues. Germline loops: CDR1 ENHRY, CDR2 SYGVKD. V shed 4 bases and J shed 0 bases, with 10 bases lying between them. The CDR3, as DNA: TGTGCCATCAGTGCGACTGGTCCCTCCTATAATTCACCCCTCCACTTT. Translating it yields CAISATGPSYNSPLHF.

The chain is built from TRBV24-1 and TRBJ1-2, with D unresolved. This CDR3 region has 14 residues. V gave up 12 bases and J gave up 4 bases, with 20 bases separating them. Germline values: CDR1 KGHDR, CDR2 SFDVKD. This CDR3 reads CAPIGFKTFYGYTF. In nucleotides, the CDR3 is TGTGCCCCGATCGGGTTTAAGACTTTCTATGGCTACACCTTC.

The chain employs TRBV18 and TRBJ1-1; possible D gene TRBD1, 6 bases. Trimming stripped 2 bases from V and 4 bases from J, with 14 bases between. CDR3 length: 15 amino acids. Germline-derived CDR1 and CDR2 are KGHSH and LQKENI. The CDR3 DNA reads TGTGCCAGCTCACCATTAGGACAGCGACCCACTGAAGCTTTCTTT. It codes for CASSPLGQRPTEAFF.

The table lists this clone with a count of one. The chain is built from TRBV7-6 and TRBJ1-1; 7 bases match TRBD1. Trimming at V came to 0 bases and at J to 3 bases, leaving 4 bases not matched to a gene. The CDR3 extends over 15 amino acids. Germline assignment: CDR1 SGHVS and CDR2 FNYEAQ. The CDR3: CASSLAGQGDTEAFF. CDR3 DNA sequence: TGTGCCAGCAGCTTAGCGGGGCAGGGGGACACTGAAGCTTTCTTT.

V is TRBV6-5 and J is TRBJ1-4; 8 bases line up with TRBD1. The CDR3 is 14 residues long. Germline CDR1 MNHEY, CDR2 SVGAGI. Trimming cost V 7 bases and J 7 bases; bases outside gene matches: 8. CDR3 protein: CASKSQGAREKLFF. DNA for the CDR3: TGTGCCAGCAAGAGTCAGGGGGCGCGTGAAAAACTGTTTTTT.

The chain uses TRBV29-1 and TRBJ2-1; D not certain. From germline, CDR1 is SQVTM and CDR2 ANQGSEA. Trimming removed 5 bases at V and 0 bases at J, with 11 bases between. The CDR3 is made up of 14 amino acids. The CDR3 coding sequence is TGCAGCGTTAGGAGTATAGGCTCCTACAATGAGCAGTTCTTC. It translates to CSVRSIGSYNEQFF.

This clone was detected a few times. The rearrangement joins TRBV29-1 to TRBJ1-1; the D gene is possibly TRBD1 (5 bases). The V gene lost 5 bases and the J gene lost 4 bases, with 17 bases spanning the gap. The CDR3 runs to 14 residues. Germline V gives CDR1 SQVTM, CDR2 ANQGSEA. DNA of the CDR3: TGCAGCGTTCCTCTCCGGGCAGGGCGCACTGAAGCTTTCTTT. This sequence encodes CSVPLRAGRTEAFF.

The V call is TRBV7-3, the J call TRBJ2-1; 10 positions agree with TRBD1. The V gene end was trimmed by 5 bases and the J gene end by 6 bases; junction bases not matched to a gene: 1. The germline V gene has CDR1 SGHTA and CDR2 FQGTGA. The CDR3 is made up of 13 amino acids. CDR3 protein: CASSRQGANEQFF. DNA for the CDR3: TGTGCCAGCAGCAGACAGGGGGCCAATGAGCAGTTCTTC.

The chain has TRBV19 and TRBJ2-5, with TRBD1 matching 9 bases. J was trimmed by 1 base and V by 5 bases; bases with no gene match: 23. Germline V gene data show CDR1 as LNHDA and CDR2 as SQIVND (reference sequence). The CDR3 has 21 residues. CDR3 coding DNA: TGTGCCAGTAGTCTTAAGGAACCGGGACAGGGTCGTATAGTGACCCAAGAGACCCAGTACTTC. Protein sequence: CASSLKEPGQGRIVTQETQYF.